The T cell receptor (beta chain) under discussion was sequenced for a study of T-cell memory formation after mild COVID-19. 5'RACE primed from the constant segment yielded TCR alpha and TCR beta cDNA libraries bearing sample barcodes and UMIs. TCRdb analysed the 5' RACE reads with MiXCR anew, one entry per CDR3 protein. The data show under 250,000 distinct CDR3 sequences, around 30% seen once. Germline values: CDR1 SGHTA, CDR2 FQGNSA. V lost 5 bases to trimming and J lost 5 bases; unmatched junction nucleotides: 10. CDR3 length equals 16 residues. This clonotype originated in an adult woman who had mild COVID-19 (a few samples of this study predate the infection). Cell type and time point are not known. What was sequenced was PBMCs or a T cell subset sorted from them (not recorded which). The V and J genes are TRBV7-2 and TRBJ2-5; 11 bases match TRBD2. CDR3 nucleotide sequence: TGTGCCAGCAGCCCTGGGAGTAGCGGGGGGGAGGAGACCCAGTACTTC. Its protein is CASSPGSSGGEETQYF.